These 23 T cell receptor beta chains originate from one sample sequenced in a study of cytomegalovirus exposure and HLA in healthy donors. The PCR employed 60 Vbeta primers together with 13 Jbeta primers. Some clones are missing from TCRdb's copy, which holds only in-frame ones; the method was immunoSEQ multiplex PCR. The table records fewer than 120,000 clones, 80% of them present only once. Sequencing was carried out using PBMCs. The origin of the receptors is a woman in her fifties or sixties in good health and CMV-seropositive.

This clone was found once. The chain uses TRBV21-1 and TRBJ2-3; the listed D gene, TRBD1, was not tested against the DNA. TRBV21-1 is designated a pseudogene. The CDR3 consists of 16 residues. DNA of the CDR3: TGTGCCAGCAGCAAAGCTCCAGGGATGGGCACAGATACGCAGTATTTT. Its protein product is CASSKAPGMGTDTQYF.

The V and J genes are TRBV28 and TRBJ1-2; 8 nucleotides agree with TRBD1. With V trimmed by 5 bases and J by 7 bases, 12 bases remained unmatched. CDR1 MDHEN and CDR2 SYDVKM come from the germline V gene. This CDR3 spans 15 amino acids. The DNA for the CDR3 is TGTGCCAGCAGTGCCCAGCCGGGACAGGTGGGTGGCTACACCTTC. This codes for CASSAQPGQVGGYTF.

This clone was observed a single time. The chain couples TRBV18 to TRBJ2-1; 10 bases match TRBD2. Per germline, CDR1 KGHSH and CDR2 LQKENI. CDR3 length: 16 amino acids. Germline trimming cut 3 bases from V and 10 bases from J; bases unmatched to any gene: 12. The CDR3 bases are TGTGCCAGCTCACCTCCGGGACTAGCGCCCGAGAACGAGCAGTTCTTC. Translating gives CASSPPGLAPENEQFF.

This clone showed up just a few times. The DNA of the CDR3 is TGCGCCAGCCTCGCGGCCTCTGGGGCCAACGTCCTGACTTTC. It translates to CASLAASGANVLTF. V is TRBV5-1 and J is TRBJ2-6; D is unclear. CDR3 length equals 14 residues. V gave up 7 bases and J gave up 0 bases, with 8 bases separating them. Germline V gives CDR1 SGHRS, CDR2 YFSETQ.

The CDR3 region is CASSEYLGTGQETQYF. CDR3 DNA: TGTGCCAGCAGTGAATATCTAGGGACAGGACAAGAGACCCAGTACTTC. V gene TRBV6-1 combines with J gene TRBJ2-5; 8 bases match TRBD1. J was trimmed by 2 bases and V by 2 bases; bases with no gene match: 7. Germline loops: CDR1 MNHNS, CDR2 SASEGT. This CDR3 contains 16 residues.

V and J are TRBV6-6 and TRBJ2-1; 9 bases fit TRBD2. The CDR3 is made up of 16 amino acids. Germline assignment: CDR1 MNHNY and CDR2 SVGAGI (reference sequence). Unmatched junction bases numbered 9, after V lost 0 bases and J lost 9 bases. In nucleotides, the CDR3 is TGTGCCAGCAGTTACTCCTCCCCTAGCGGGACGTTTGAGCAGTTCTTC. It encodes CASSYSSPSGTFEQFF.

Details on this clone: The same CDR3 is also encoded by other DNA sequences in this sample. In DNA, the CDR3 is TGTGCCACCAGCAAAGGGGCTAGCGGGAGGAACTACGAGCAGTACTTC. Translating gives CATSKGASGRNYEQYF. The genes are TRBV15 and TRBJ2-7, with TRBD2 matching 11 bases. The V gene's germline CDR1 is LNHNV and CDR2 YYDKDF (reference sequence). The junction had 8 bases not matched to a gene; V was cut back by 4 bases and J by 3 bases. CDR3 length: 16 residues. Supplemented by reference TRBV15 and TRBJ2-7, the full variable domain reads DAMVIQNPRYQVTQFGKPVTLSCSQTLNHNVMYWYQQKSSQAPKLLFHYYDKDFNNEADTPDNFQSRRPNTSFCFLDIRSPGLGDTAMYLCATSKGASGRNYEQYFGPGTRLTVT.

This clone occurred once. V gene TRBV5-6 combines with J gene TRBJ2-7; 7 nucleotides line up with TRBD2. After removal of 2 bases from V and 3 bases from J, the junction contained 14 bases not matched to a gene. CDR1 is SGHDT, CDR2 YYEEEE, per germline. The CDR3 extends over 17 amino acids. This CDR3 is CASSLGPGWSGNYEQYF. The CDR3 nucleotides are TGTGCCAGCAGCTTAGGACCCGGGTGGAGCGGGAACTACGAGCAGTACTTC.

The gene calls are TRBV7-2 and TRBJ2-5; no definite D call. This CDR3 is built from 19 residues. The ends were cut back, 5 bases at V and 2 bases at J, with 27 bases in the middle. Per the germline V gene, CDR1 is SGHTA and CDR2 is FQGNSA. The DNA for the CDR3 is TGTGCCAGCAGCCTGAAAAGCTACTTTTTTAGAGCTACTCAAGAGACCCAGTACTTC. Its protein is CASSLKSYFFRATQETQYF.

This sequence joins TRBV2 and TRBJ1-2; 7 bases align to TRBD1. Germline values: CDR1 SNHLY, CDR2 FYNNEI. V trimming: 6 bases; J trimming: 4 bases; junction bases outside the gene matches: 5. The CDR3 covers 13 residues. CDR3 amino acids: CASRGDSTYGYTF. The DNA of the CDR3 is TGTGCCAGCAGGGGGGACAGCACCTATGGCTACACCTTC.

This clone was recorded at least ten times. The gene calls are TRBV5-1 and TRBJ2-7; D possibly corresponds to TRBD2 (7 bases). The CDR3 is 15 amino acids. Trimming removed 4 bases at V and 3 bases at J, with 17 bases between. The germline gives CDR1 SGHRS, CDR2 YFSETQ. CDR3 protein: CASSRGGTSVYEQYF. DNA of the CDR3: TGCGCCAGCAGCCGCGGGGGCACTTCGGTCTACGAGCAGTACTTC.

The V call is TRBV28, the J call TRBJ1-3; no firm D call. The CDR3 is 14 residues long. The germline CDR1 and CDR2 sequences are MDHEN and SYDVKM. V was clipped by 8 bases and J by 0 bases, with 11 bases between them. CDR3 protein: CASHVRGSGNTIYF. CDR3 bases: TGTGCCAGCCACGTCCGGGGCTCTGGAAACACCATATATTTT.

The J gene is TRBJ1-1, the V gene TRBV5-1; perhaps TRBD1 as D (6 bases). V dropped 4 bases and J dropped 1 base, with 8 bases sitting between them. CDR1 is SGHRS, CDR2 YFSETQ, per germline. The CDR3 is 13 residues long. The CDR3 region is CASSQDRNTEAFF. CDR3 nucleotides: TGCGCCAGCAGCCAGGACAGGAACACTGAAGCTTTCTTT.

This clone was found once. The V gene is TRBV9, the J gene TRBJ2-3, with 8 nucleotides matching TRBD2. V dropped 2 bases and J dropped 3; count of bases not matched to a gene: 2. Germline V gene data show CDR1 as SGDLS and CDR2 as YYNGEE. The length of the CDR3 is 14 residues. CDR3 DNA: TGTGCCAGCAGCGTGGGACTAGGAACAGATACGCAGTATTTT. Amino acids: CASSVGLGTDTQYF.

This clone was seen a few times. The CDR3 bases are TGTGCCAGCATACCAGGGACTGGGGCCAACGTCCTGACTTTC. Amino acid sequence: CASIPGTGANVLTF. This chain uses TRBV28 with TRBJ2-6; D may be TRBD1 (5 bases). This CDR3 region has 14 residues. With 7 bases removed from V and 2 bases from J, the gap between germline ends came to 9 bases. Per the germline V gene, CDR1 is MDHEN and CDR2 is SYDVKM.

This clone appeared a few times. The chain is built from TRBV27 and TRBJ2-7; D remains unclear. Deletions cut 6 bases from V and 3 bases from J, with 6 bases between. The CDR3 has 11 amino acids. The germline V gene has CDR1 MNHEY and CDR2 SMNVEV (reference sequence). Written as DNA, the CDR3 is TGTGCCAGCAGCTCCTACTACGAGCAGTACTTC. Its translation: CASSSYYEQYF.

This clone was counted a single time. J is TRBJ2-2 and V is TRBV18, with TRBD1 identical over 7 bases. The CDR3 spans 14 residues. Germline V gene sequence: CDR1 KGHSH, CDR2 LQKENI. The V gene end was trimmed by 6 bases and the J gene end by 2 bases; junction bases not matched to a gene: 3. The CDR3 loop reads CASSYRGNTGELFF. CDR3 in DNA: TGTGCCAGCTCGTACAGGGGTAACACCGGGGAGCTGTTTTTT.

The rearrangement uses TRBV6-8 and TRBJ2-3; no definite D call. V shed 8 bases and J shed 3 bases, with 12 bases lying between them. The CDR3 runs to 13 residues. In germline, CDR1 is MNHGY, CDR2 SAAAGT. The CDR3 is CASLRQQTDTQYF. As DNA, the CDR3 is TGTGCCAGCCTGCGGCAGCAAACAGATACGCAGTATTTT.

The rearrangement uses TRBV2 and TRBJ2-2; a weak D match, TRBD2 (7 bases). The ends were cut back, 6 bases at V and 1 base at J, with 24 bases in the middle. From germline, CDR1 is SNHLY and CDR2 FYNNEI. The CDR3 loop spans 19 amino acids. CDR3 loop: CASSLISSWGGLNTGELFF. The CDR3 bases are TGTGCCAGCAGCCTTATCTCTTCTTGGGGGGGCCTGAACACCGGGGAGCTGTTTTTT.

This clone turned up a few times. The V and J genes are TRBV6-5 and TRBJ2-2; 9 bases fit TRBD2. The germline V gene encodes CDR1 MNHEY and CDR2 SVGAGI. The CDR3 length is 16 residues. V trimming: 2 bases; J trimming: 6 bases; junction bases outside the gene matches: 7. The CDR3 spells CASSYGGGRGAGELFF. CDR3 in DNA: TGTGCCAGCAGTTACGGGGGCGGGAGGGGGGCCGGGGAGCTGTTTTTT.

About this clone itself: A read error may account for a junction end that differs from germline. The chain employs TRBV19 and TRBJ2-4, with a tentative D call TRBD2 (6 bases). Germline CDR1 LNHDA, CDR2 SQIVND (reference sequence). The CDR3 runs 11 residues. In nucleotides, the CDR3 is TGTGCCAGTAGTGGCCACGCGGGGAGCAACTTC. It yields the protein CASSGHAGSNF.

The chain recombines TRBV2 with TRBJ1-1, with unresolved D. V lost 8 bases and J lost 2, with 12 bases in between. From germline, CDR1 is SNHLY and CDR2 FYNNEI. The CDR3 length is 13 residues. CDR3 sequence (DNA): TGTGCCAGCGAGCCCGAGGCCAACACTGAAGCTTTCTTT. This encodes CASEPEANTEAFF.

The gene calls are TRBV5-1 and TRBJ1-2; D might be TRBD1 (6 bases). The V and J ends lost 5 bases and 5 bases respectively, with 19 bases between them. Germline V gene lookup returns CDR1 SGHRS and CDR2 YFSETQ. CDR3 length: 15 amino acids. The CDR3 is CASRGASGGIYGYTF. Here the CDR3 DNA reads TGCGCCAGCAGAGGGGCTTCGGGGGGCATTTATGGCTACACCTTC.